Reported below is one T cell receptor (beta chain). The antigen remains unidentified. This table comes from immunoSEQ multiplex PCR, and its TCRdb copy is limited to in-frame clones, with some not included. Seen here are fewer than 400,000 clones, roughly nine tenths observed once, and the top ten hold under 4%. Specified treatment: some 20 received Ad26.COV2.S at low or high dose, single or two shots; about 5 received placebo; per-sample allocation not given. At day 63 after the first vaccine or placebo injection, samples were drawn. In germline, CDR1 is MNHEY, CDR2 SVGAGI. The CDR3 is made up of 14 amino acids. The V gene lost 6 bases and the J gene lost 6 bases, with 17 bases spanning the gap. These data belong to a study of Ad26.COV2.S vaccination and SARS-CoV-2 variants. On the study more broadly: In the COV1001 trial, the donor was in the Ad26.COV2.S arm. The authors gave Ad26.COV2.S intramuscularly, either once or twice 56 days apart. The study, taken as a whole, reports: Measures of TCR breadth and depth may have fallen short of total T cell responses. Recipients of either vaccine or placebo displayed similar breadth of non-spike TCRs.

This sequence originates from a person between 18 and 60 years old who received the Ad26.COV2.S COVID-19 vaccine or a placebo. This rearrangement joins TRBV6-5 to TRBJ1-1; D gene uncertain. The source material was peripheral blood, sampled in a trial of Ad26.COV2.S vaccine versus placebo. CDR3: CASRNGPVAPEAFF. The CDR3 DNA is TGTGCCAGCAGGAACGGCCCGGTAGCGCCTGAAGCTTTCTTT.